This T cell receptor (beta chain) appears in the sequencing data of a study of identical twins. Trimming left V 5 bases short and J 2 bases short, with 16 bases between. The germline V gene encodes CDR1 LNHDA and CDR2 SQIVND (reference sequence). CDR3 size: 15 residues. TCRdb fed the 5' RACE reads into MiXCR, producing one record per CDR3 protein. The sample has around 480,000 distinct CDR3 sequences, 12% to 15% seen once; the top ten hold about 0.52%. Separately, the same data were catalogued under a study of yellow fever vaccine responses in identical twins.

V usage is TRBV19 and J usage is TRBJ2-7; D perhaps matches TRBD1 (6 bases). The receptor's source is a woman under 30 in good health. The specimen sequenced was CD4+ T cells sorted from blood. The CDR3 protein is CASSGLATGTYEQYF. CDR3 sequence (DNA): TGTGCCAGTAGTGGCCTCGCTACAGGGACCTACGAGCAGTACTTC.